The present T cell receptor beta chain was sequenced within a study of naive and memory T cell subsets (TCRdb year 2017). About the study as a whole: The figure summarizing the skin biopsy and whole blood samples listed roughly ten blood donors, 7 tuberculin skin test biopsies and 3 saline control biopsies. As previously described, skin biopsies were taken from tuberculin skin test sites or from saline-injected control sites and processed for RNA extraction. Usually PCR2 was run as a SYBR Green qPCR and stopped at a set threshold, although low-input samples could use end-point PCR (around 6 cycles) instead. Beyond this particular receptor, the publication reports: Both types of skin biopsy reportedly yielded TCR sequences, though far more TCRs came from tuberculin skin test sites. Skin biopsy collection and RNA processing details were not given in the paper but referenced to earlier studies. The potential sensitivity of the RNA-based method to TCR transcript changes with T cell activation and differentiation was acknowledged. Higher TCR numbers at tuberculin skin test sites were interpreted as T cell infiltration of a delayed type IV hypersensitivity reaction.

This clonotype came up many times. The antigen this receptor binds is unknown. No quality values exist for individual bases; no much larger clone is one base distant. Libraries were built with UMI-ligation and nested PCR. For the blood and skin samples, reverse transcription of TCR RNA was done with SuperScript IV along with alpha and beta constant region primers. The ligated cDNA was amplified by four rounds of PCR, in which nested alpha and beta constant region primers were used together with the SP2 primer. An oligonucleotide carrying the Illumina SP2 primer and a UMI was ligated to the cDNA 3' end using T4 RNA ligase 1. The 12-nucleotide UMI was composed of two random hexamers separated by an eight-base spacer, which was included to prevent hairpin formation. From the second PCR onward, TCR alpha and beta chain libraries were processed separately and dual indexed for multiplexing. After pooling, the indexed libraries were analyzed by capillary electrophoresis and sequenced on either an Illumina MiSeq or NextSeq. Libraries were spiked with PhiX DNA at roughly 4.5-7% so that base diversity was increased and cluster recognition was improved. In the authors' own workflow: UMIs were extracted from read 2 by Demultiplexor and combined with the TCR sequence from read 1, and reads were split according to sample indices. V and J genes and V-J junctions were identified by Decombinator, and each TCR was assigned a five-part identifier that included V and J deletions. Collapsinator used UMIs to correct sequencing errors and PCR amplification heterogeneity, producing a UMI-based abundance for each TCR. Identifiers were converted to nucleotide sequence by CDR3Translator and translated to amino acids, and CDR3 regions were extracted on the basis of terminal motifs. After normalization to the amount of input RNA, error-corrected alpha and beta TCR counts from blood and skin were compared. The raw public reads went through TCRdb reprocessing: fastp at Q25, MiXCR clone calling, in-frame beta chains kept. Each record represents a unique CDR3 protein, reported with the most common genes and DNA among its rows. The V and J calls shown here were made by TCRdb, not taken from the authors' results. In all, the sample holds 17,000 or so distinct CDR3 sequences, and nearly 9.5% of those were seen once. The ten largest clones represent about 6.5% of the sample.

The treatment or condition label, as the study defines it: skin biopsy from PPD injection site in Mantoux-positive individual. Total RNA was used without cell sorting and was treated with RQ1 DNase before reverse transcription, with a target input of about 1 to 1,100 ng. The study reported a robust and sensitive protocol to amplify, sequence and analyze TCRs, based on 3' ligation of a UMI-containing oligonucleotide to TCR cDNA. The tuberculin skin test biopsies were taken from PPD-injected sites in individuals who had a positive Mantoux test. Libraries were prepared from skin biopsies and whole blood to test how robust the pipeline was in samples where T cells are a minority population. The germline V gene yields SGHVS for CDR1 and FNYEAQ for CDR2. Relative to germline, V is 5 bases shorter and J is 1 base shorter, with 6 bases between their ends. The CDR3 numbers 13 residues from cysteine through phenylalanine. The CDR3 DNA has 39 bases and is translated from base 1.

This TCR came from an adult in good health. This specimen was skin, taken from a tuberculin skin test site. The chain links TRBV7-6 with TRBJ2-1, with the D gene uncertain. The CDR3 protein sequence reads: CASSTQSYNEQFF. The nucleotide sequence is given as TGTGCCAGCAGCACGCAGTCCTACAATGAGCAGTTCTTC.